Below are 18 T cell receptor beta chains sequenced from a single sample in a study of T cells after yellow fever vaccination. TCRdb fed the 5' RACE reads into MiXCR, producing one record per CDR3 protein. Among 350,000 to 550,000 distinct CDR3 sequences listed, around 20% were seen once. This specimen was PBMCs, taken before the yellow fever booster vaccination. These receptors were collected from a man aged 18 to 30 who received the YFV17D yellow fever vaccine.

This clonotype was observed a few times. The V gene is TRBV20-1, the J gene TRBJ1-2; the D is unclear. Germline CDR1 reads DFQATT; CDR2 reads SNEGSKA (reference sequence). There are 8 residues in the CDR3. The CDR3 protein is CRIPGNTF. The CDR3 region has the DNA TGCAGGATTCCGGGGAACACCTTC.

This clonotype has just a few counts. CDR3 protein: CASSEGLAGGNTGELFF. The CDR3 bases are TGTGCCAGCAGTGAGGGCCTAGCGGGGGGAAACACCGGGGAGCTGTTTTTT. This chain uses TRBV25-1 with TRBJ2-2; 11 bases match TRBD2. The CDR3 sequence is 17 residues long. Losses at the gene ends were 3 bases for V and 2 bases for J; bases not matched to a gene: 5. Germline values: CDR1 MGHDK, CDR2 SYGVNS.

This clonotype was seen a handful of times. This sequence joins TRBV7-9 and TRBJ1-2; tentative D call: TRBD1 (5 bases). V was clipped by 0 bases and J by 6 bases, with 14 bases between them. Germline values: CDR1 SEHNR, CDR2 FQNEAQ (reference sequence). This CDR3 contains 15 residues. The CDR3 nucleotides read TGTGCCAGCAGCTTAGCGGAAGCCCAGGGTAATGGCTACACCTTC. Amino acid sequence: CASSLAEAQGNGYTF.

J is TRBJ2-1 and V is TRBV27, with TRBD1 matching over 8 bases. V dropped 6 bases and J dropped 9; count of bases not matched to a gene: 10. The CDR3 contains 14 residues. Germline CDR1 is MNHEY and CDR2 is SMNVEV (reference sequence). CDR3 bases: TGTGCCAGCAGCCATATACAGGGGGTGCCTGAGCAGTTCTTC. Protein sequence: CASSHIQGVPEQFF.

This clonotype was seen ten or more times. V gene TRBV10-3 combines with J gene TRBJ2-7; 8 positions match TRBD2. Germline V gives CDR1 ENHRY, CDR2 SYGVKD. J lost 7 bases, V lost 3 bases, and 8 bases had no gene match. This CDR3 has 14 amino acids. In DNA, the CDR3 is TGTGCCATCAGTGAAGGTGGACTAGCCGGTGAGCAGTACGTC. Translated, it gives CAISEGGLAGEQYV.

This clonotype has just a few counts. The chain uses TRBV7-9 and TRBJ1-1, with 9 bases matching TRBD1. Looked up from germline, CDR1 is SEHNR and CDR2 is FQNEAQ (reference sequence). The CDR3 has 15 residues. The ends lost 0 bases at V and 7 bases at J; junction bases unmatched: 6. The CDR3 spells CASSLAGQGFGEAFF. The CDR3 coding sequence is TGTGCCAGCAGCTTAGCGGGACAGGGATTCGGTGAAGCTTTCTTT.

This clonotype occurred a few times. V is TRBV4-2 and J is TRBJ2-3; possibly TRBD2 for D (5 bases). V was clipped by 4 bases and J by 1 base, with 15 bases between them. The CDR3 spans 16 residues. Germline values: CDR1 LGHNA, CDR2 YNFKEQ. The CDR3 DNA is TGTGCCAGCAGCCGGCCGCCACGGGGTCGCACAGATACGCAGTATTTT. Translated: CASSRPPRGRTDTQYF.

This clonotype occurred a few times. V and J are TRBV10-3 and TRBJ2-7; 7 positions agree with TRBD2. This CDR3 region has 12 residues. The ends lost 10 bases at V and 7 bases at J; junction bases unmatched: 10. The germline gives CDR1 ENHRY, CDR2 SYGVKD. The CDR3 is CATWEGAAEQYV. In DNA, the CDR3 is TGTGCCACTTGGGAGGGAGCGGCGGAGCAGTACGTC.

The gene calls are TRBV5-4 and TRBJ1-2; D gene unclear. Trimming removed 3 bases at V and 8 bases at J, with 11 bases between. Germline-derived CDR1 and CDR2 are SGHNT and YYREEE (reference sequence). This CDR3 comprises 12 residues. The CDR3 loop is CASSSSGYGYTF. In nucleotides, the CDR3 is TGTGCCAGCAGCTCCTCAGGATACGGCTACACCTTC.

The chain is built from TRBV7-2 and TRBJ1-5; D gene uncertain. The CDR3 covers 15 residues. V was clipped by 1 base and J by 2 bases, with 9 bases between them. Germline V gives CDR1 SGHTA, CDR2 FQGNSA. The CDR3 reads CASSLGLPGNQPQHF. DNA of the CDR3: TGTGCCAGCAGCTTAGGTTTGCCAGGCAATCAGCCCCAGCATTTT.

This clonotype was recorded a few times. The chain combines TRBV9 with TRBJ1-6; D gene ambiguous. CDR1 is SGDLS, CDR2 YYNGEE, per germline. V was clipped by 4 bases and J by 7 bases, with 12 bases between them. The CDR3 is 14 amino acids. CDR3 protein: CASSPGELNSPLHF. Here the CDR3 DNA reads TGTGCCAGCAGCCCTGGCGAGTTGAATTCACCCCTCCACTTT.

This chain links TRBV6-2 or TRBV6-3 with TRBJ2-3, with D tentatively TRBD2 (7 bases). Trimming stripped 2 bases from V and 7 bases from J, with 19 bases between. The CDR3 runs 16 residues. Germline V gene lookup returns CDR1 MNHEY and CDR2 SVGEGT. The CDR3 coding sequence is TGTGCCAGCAGTTACAGAAGGGGGGGCCGGCAACATACGCAGTATTTT. It is translated as CASSYRRGGRQHTQYF.

The chain links TRBV27 to TRBJ1-2, with 7 bases fitting TRBD1. Looked up from germline, CDR1 is MNHEY and CDR2 is SMNVEV (reference sequence). The CDR3 sequence is 14 residues long. The ends lost 6 bases at V and 2 bases at J; junction bases unmatched: 6. The CDR3 DNA sequence: TGTGCCAGCAGAGGGGACAGCGGGAACTATGGCTACACCTTC. Translation: CASRGDSGNYGYTF.

V usage is TRBV18 and J usage is TRBJ1-1, with 11 bases aligning to TRBD1. CDR3 length: 15 amino acids. Germline V gives CDR1 KGHSH, CDR2 LQKENI. V gave up 3 bases and J gave up 3 bases; unmatched junction bases: 3. The CDR3 coding sequence is TGTGCCAGCTCACCTGGGACAGGGGGAGACACTGAAGCTTTCTTT. Translation gives CASSPGTGGDTEAFF. Together with reference TRBV18 and TRBJ1-1, the CDR3 gives the full variable domain: NAGVMQNPRHLVRRRGQEARLRCSPMKGHSHVYWYRQLPEEGLKFMVYLQKENIIDESGMPKERFSAEFPKEGPSILRIQQVVRGDSAAYFCASSPGTGGDTEAFFGQGTRLTVV.

This clonotype occurred many times. This sequence joins TRBV25-1 and TRBJ1-3; perhaps TRBD1 as D (6 bases). The CDR3 sequence is 15 residues long. Per the germline V gene, CDR1 is MGHDK and CDR2 is SYGVNS. V was clipped by 1 base and J by 2 bases, with 9 bases between them. The DNA of the CDR3 is TGTGCCAGCAGTGAATGGGGGCTAGCTGGAAACACCATATATTTT. It encodes CASSEWGLAGNTIYF.

The rearrangement joins TRBV30 to TRBJ2-7; TRBD1 aligns across 7 bases. The CDR3 totals 12 residues. Per the germline V gene, CDR1 is GTSNPN and CDR2 is SVGIG (reference sequence). The J segment lost 6 bases and the V segment lost 2 bases, leaving 4 bases of the junction unmatched. The DNA of the CDR3 is TGTGCCTGGAGTAACACAGGGGCCGAGCAGTACTTC. Amino acids: CAWSNTGAEQYF.

V gene TRBV29-1 combines with J gene TRBJ1-2, with a tentative D call TRBD1 (5 bases). Trimming removed 4 bases from V and 8 bases from J, with 14 bases in between. The CDR3 spans 12 residues. Per the germline V gene, CDR1 is SQVTM and CDR2 is ANQGSEA. The chain's CDR3 is CSVGGTAAGYTF. CDR3 nucleotide sequence: TGCAGCGTTGGGGGCACAGCGGCGGGCTACACCTTC.

This clonotype came up a few times. The V gene is TRBV6-2 or TRBV6-3, the J gene TRBJ1-1; D gene uncertain. Germline lookup yields CDR1 MNHEY and CDR2 SVGEGT. The CDR3 has 16 amino acids. V was pared by 0 bases and J by 4 bases, with 15 bases between. CDR3 nucleotide sequence: TGTGCCAGCAGTTACTCAAAGCTCCCGGGGATCACTGAAGCTTTCTTT. Translation: CASSYSKLPGITEAFF.